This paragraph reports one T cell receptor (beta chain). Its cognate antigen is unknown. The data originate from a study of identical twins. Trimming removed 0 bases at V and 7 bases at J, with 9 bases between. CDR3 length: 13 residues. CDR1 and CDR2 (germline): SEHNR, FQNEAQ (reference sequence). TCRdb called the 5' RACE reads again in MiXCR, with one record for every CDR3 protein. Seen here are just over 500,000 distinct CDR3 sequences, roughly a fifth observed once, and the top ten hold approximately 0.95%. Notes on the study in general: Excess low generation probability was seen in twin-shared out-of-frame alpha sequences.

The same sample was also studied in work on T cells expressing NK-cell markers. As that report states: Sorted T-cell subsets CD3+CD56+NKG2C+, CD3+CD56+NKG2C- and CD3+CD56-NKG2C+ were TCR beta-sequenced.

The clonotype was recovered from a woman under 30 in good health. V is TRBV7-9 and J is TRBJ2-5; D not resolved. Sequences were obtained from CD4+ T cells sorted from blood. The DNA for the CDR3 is TGTGCCAGCAGCTTAGCCGAGTTGGGGACCCAGTACTTC. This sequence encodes CASSLAELGTQYF.